This T cell receptor beta chain appears in the sequencing data of a study of T cell clones after liver transplantation. Study conclusions and caveats: In most of the 8 subjects, circulating graft-donor-reactive CD4 TCRbeta sequences fell significantly after transplant.

In regard to this clone: Its target is not known.

The assay was immunoSEQ multiplex PCR, and TCRdb's table has in-frame clones only and misses some. This sample has 77,000 or so clones, with 80% found just once. Between the trimmed V and J ends, which lost 1 base and 4 bases, there was a span of 7 bases. The CDR3 totals 13 residues. Germline lookup yields CDR1 LGHNA and CDR2 YNFKEQ. The chain joins TRBV4-2 to TRBJ1-2; D perhaps matches TRBD1 (5 bases). The TCR was taken from a human patient who received a liver transplant. Some of the T cells might come from the graft donor. This specimen was CD4+ T cells from blood, taken 12 months after liver transplant. The CDR3 here is CASSQVQAYGYTF. The CDR3 region has the DNA TGTGCCAGCAGCCAAGTACAGGCCTATGGCTACACCTTC.